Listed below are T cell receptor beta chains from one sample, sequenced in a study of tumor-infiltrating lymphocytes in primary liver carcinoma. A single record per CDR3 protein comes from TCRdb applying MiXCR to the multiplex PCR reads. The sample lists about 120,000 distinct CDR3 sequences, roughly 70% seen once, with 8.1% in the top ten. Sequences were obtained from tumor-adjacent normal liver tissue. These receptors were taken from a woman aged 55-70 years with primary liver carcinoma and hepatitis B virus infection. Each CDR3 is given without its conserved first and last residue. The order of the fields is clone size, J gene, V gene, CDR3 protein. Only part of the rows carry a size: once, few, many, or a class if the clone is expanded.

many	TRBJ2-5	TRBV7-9	ASSLPQAGGLETQY
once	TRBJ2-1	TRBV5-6	ASSFGPSGNNQQF
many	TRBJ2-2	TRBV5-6	ASTYAGELF
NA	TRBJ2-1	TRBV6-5	ASSHVLDSEQF
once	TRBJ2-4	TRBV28	ASSLPLGARNIQY
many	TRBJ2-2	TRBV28	ASSFPSASGSGAGELF
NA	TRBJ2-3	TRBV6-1	VSSQPYSTDTQY
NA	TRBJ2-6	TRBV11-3	VSSPRQGTWANVLT
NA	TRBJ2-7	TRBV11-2	ASSRGPARVYEQY
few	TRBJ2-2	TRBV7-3	ASSLEGNTGELF
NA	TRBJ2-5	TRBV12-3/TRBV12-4	VGSRREGRGAQY
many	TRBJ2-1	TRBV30	AWRAKVTYNEQF
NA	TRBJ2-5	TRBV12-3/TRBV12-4	ASSLAEKDTRY
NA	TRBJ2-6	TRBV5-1	ASSLYLTGSSGTNVLT
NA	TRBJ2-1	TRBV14	AGSPGLGFDNEQL
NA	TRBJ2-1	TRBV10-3	AISGSPAGGLVEQF
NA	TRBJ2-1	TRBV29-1	SDSRGFRLAGGNEQF
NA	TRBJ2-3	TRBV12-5	GTAGITDTQY
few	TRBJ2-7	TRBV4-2	VSSQERLGEQY
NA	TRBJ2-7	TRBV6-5	ASSFARSSYEQY
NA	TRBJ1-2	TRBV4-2	VSSQVGTNYDYT
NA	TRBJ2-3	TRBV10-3	AISSAAGTGGTDTQY
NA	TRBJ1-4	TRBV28	ASTNRQGGEKLF
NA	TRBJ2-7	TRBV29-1	SIFLGSGYEQY
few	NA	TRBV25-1	TSRQSGSSYNEQY
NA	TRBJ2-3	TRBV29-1	SAGTTSTNTQY
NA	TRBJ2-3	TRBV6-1	ASRAGTWGQTDMQY
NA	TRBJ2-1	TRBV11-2	ASSKRRAGSFYNEQF
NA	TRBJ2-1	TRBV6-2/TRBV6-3	TSMVTANNEQF
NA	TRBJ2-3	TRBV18	ASSRGLTGLEDTQY
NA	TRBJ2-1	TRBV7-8	ANSSIASGRVNEQF
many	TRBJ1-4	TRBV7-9	ASSPDSLSEKLF
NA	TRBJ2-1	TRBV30	TWSVLTDYNEQF
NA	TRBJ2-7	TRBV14	TSRPGQNSYEQY
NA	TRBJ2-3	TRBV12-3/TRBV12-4	ASCPTTDTQY
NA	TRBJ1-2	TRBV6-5	ASSYSLTAVYGYT
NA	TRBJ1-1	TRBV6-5	DSSYGGGNTEAF
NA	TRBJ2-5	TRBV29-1	SVDYTSGSETQH
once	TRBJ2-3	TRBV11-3	ASSPNNWHTDMQY
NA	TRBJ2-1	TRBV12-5	ASGLPRVNEQF
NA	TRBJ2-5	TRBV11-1	ANSLEPGYLWETRY
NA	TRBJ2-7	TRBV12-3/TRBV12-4	ASSFGRGITYEQY
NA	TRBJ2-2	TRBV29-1	SVRTSGSAVGIGELF
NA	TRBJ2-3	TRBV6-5	VSSPGQGGTYSADTQY
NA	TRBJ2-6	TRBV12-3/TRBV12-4	ARSFRSWGVAGANVLT
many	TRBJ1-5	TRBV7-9	ASSFPGLNQPQH
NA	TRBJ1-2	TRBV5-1	SSSLEGFDGYT
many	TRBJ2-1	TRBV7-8	ASSRDVGDSYNEQF
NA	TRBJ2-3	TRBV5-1	ASSLAGTSRNVNTQY
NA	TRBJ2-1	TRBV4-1	ASSLIQRAGVYKEQF
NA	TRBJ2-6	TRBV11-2	ASSSVVALTSGVNVLT
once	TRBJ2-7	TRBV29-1	SVRPALGVSSYEQY
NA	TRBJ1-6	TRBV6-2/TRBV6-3	ANSYRRASGAPLH
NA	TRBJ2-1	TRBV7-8	ASMGGSAYHEQF
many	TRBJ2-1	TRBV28	ASRGRVGEQF
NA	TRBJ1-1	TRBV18	ASSDRGLGNTEAF
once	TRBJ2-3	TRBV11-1	ASSPRRGSSTDTLC
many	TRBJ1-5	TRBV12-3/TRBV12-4	ASSTTGVSNQPQH
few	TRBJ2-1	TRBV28	ASSLAGALNEQF